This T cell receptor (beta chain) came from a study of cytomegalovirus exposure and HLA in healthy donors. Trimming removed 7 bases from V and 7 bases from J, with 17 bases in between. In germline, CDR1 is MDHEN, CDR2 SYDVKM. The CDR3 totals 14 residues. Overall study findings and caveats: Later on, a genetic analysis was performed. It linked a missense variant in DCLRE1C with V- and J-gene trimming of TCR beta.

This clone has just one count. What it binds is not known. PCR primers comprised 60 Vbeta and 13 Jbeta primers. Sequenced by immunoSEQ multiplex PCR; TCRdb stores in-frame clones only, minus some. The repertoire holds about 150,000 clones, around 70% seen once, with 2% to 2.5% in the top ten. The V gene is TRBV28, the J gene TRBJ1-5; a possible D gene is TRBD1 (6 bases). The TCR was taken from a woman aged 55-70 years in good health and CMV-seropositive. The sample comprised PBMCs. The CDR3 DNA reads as TGTGCCAGCACCCTAGGGGGTTGGGGACAGCCCCAGCATTTT. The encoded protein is CASTLGGWGQPQHF.